The 25 T cell receptor beta chains listed next were all sequenced from one sample in a study of blood T cell repertoires in COVID-19. TCRdb keeps only in-frame clones here, not all; method: immunoSEQ multiplex PCR. The table records just over 300,000 clones, 89% of them present only once. Specimen: peripheral blood. All receptors come from a woman aged 25 to 45 with COVID-19, enrolled during active disease.

This rearrangement joins TRBV5-1 to TRBJ2-3, with TRBD2 as a possible D gene (6 bases). In germline, CDR1 is SGHRS, CDR2 YFSETQ. Between the trimmed V and J ends, which lost 4 bases and 0 bases, there was a span of 12 bases. The CDR3 is 15 residues long. CDR3 region: CASSIAGISTDTQYF. The CDR3 region has the DNA TGCGCCAGCAGCATCGCGGGGATTAGCACAGATACGCAGTATTTT. Drawing the rest from reference TRBV5-1 and TRBJ2-3, the complete variable domain is KAGVTQTPRYLIKTRGQQVTLSCSPISGHRSVSWYQQTPGQGLQFLFEYFSETQRNKGNFPGRFSGRQFSNSRSEMNVSTLELGDSALYLCASSIAGISTDTQYFGPGTRLTVL.

The chain employs TRBV5-5 and TRBJ1-1; D not resolved. Looked up from germline, CDR1 is SGHKS and CDR2 is YYEKEE (reference sequence). V was trimmed by 2 bases and J by 0 bases, leaving 11 bases between them. The CDR3 is made up of 15 amino acids. CDR3 sequence (DNA): TGTGCCAGCAGCTTTGGCCAGAACATGAACACTGAAGCTTTCTTT. Amino acids: CASSFGQNMNTEAFF.

The gene calls are TRBV11-2 and TRBJ1-1, with D perhaps TRBD1 (5 bases). Germline CDR1 reads SGHAT; CDR2 reads FQNNGV. Between the trimmed V and J ends, which lost 3 bases and 0 bases, there was a span of 11 bases. This CDR3 contains 15 residues. In DNA form, the CDR3 reads TGTGCCAGCAGCTTTAGGGTCAGGGTGAACACTGAAGCTTTCTTT. Translated, it gives CASSFRVRVNTEAFF.

The V call is TRBV19, the J call TRBJ1-2, with no clear D. Per the germline V gene, CDR1 is LNHDA and CDR2 is SQIVND (reference sequence). The CDR3 loop spans 14 amino acids. Trimming stripped 6 bases from V and 0 bases from J, with 11 bases between. The CDR3 here is CASRTKGANYGYTF. CDR3 in DNA: TGTGCCAGTAGAACGAAGGGAGCTAACTATGGCTACACCTTC.

V gene TRBV2 combines with J gene TRBJ1-2, with D perhaps matching TRBD1 (5 bases). This CDR3 spans 15 amino acids. Germline CDR1 SNHLY, CDR2 FYNNEI. V shed 5 bases and J shed 5 bases, with 18 bases lying between them. The CDR3 loop is CASSFPQGDGYGYTF. CDR3 coding DNA: TGTGCCAGCAGTTTCCCTCAGGGTGATGGATATGGCTACACCTTC.

A single count supports this clone. The chain combines TRBV7-9 with TRBJ1-3; D not resolved. This CDR3 spans 14 amino acids. CDR1 SEHNR and CDR2 FQNEAQ come from the germline V gene (reference sequence). The V end was cut by 0 bases, the J end by 7 bases, with 10 bases between. DNA of the CDR3: TGTGCCAGCAGCTTAGCGCTTGGAGCGAACACCATATATTTT. This gives the protein CASSLALGANTIYF.

The chain recombines TRBV4-2 with TRBJ1-1; maybe TRBD1 (5 bases). Germline V gene lookup returns CDR1 LGHNA and CDR2 YNFKEQ. This CDR3 spans 14 amino acids. Between the trimmed V and J ends, which lost 0 bases and 4 bases, there was a span of 9 bases. The chain's CDR3 is CASSQDKGITEAFF. The CDR3 DNA reads as TGTGCCAGCAGCCAAGATAAGGGGATCACTGAAGCTTTCTTT.

This clone has just a few counts. The chain joins TRBV15 to TRBJ1-4, with 9 bases identical to TRBD1. Germline CDR1 LNHNV, CDR2 YYDKDF (reference sequence). Trimming at V came to 0 bases and at J to 8 bases, leaving 4 bases not matched to a gene. The CDR3 runs 15 residues. CDR3 amino acids: CATSRETGGNEKLFF. The CDR3 DNA reads TGTGCCACCAGCAGAGAGACAGGGGGGAACGAAAAACTGTTTTTT. The full variable domain, its missing parts supplied by reference TRBV15 and TRBJ1-4, is DAMVIQNPRYQVTQFGKPVTLSCSQTLNHNVMYWYQQKSSQAPKLLFHYYDKDFNNEADTPDNFQSRRPNTSFCFLDIRSPGLGDTAMYLCATSRETGGNEKLFFGSGTQLSVL.

This chain connects TRBV7-2 to TRBJ2-5; the match to TRBD2 covers 8 bases. The length of the CDR3 is 17 residues. Germline V gene sequence: CDR1 SGHTA, CDR2 FQGNSA. V lost 5 bases, J lost 4 bases, and 15 bases stayed unmatched. CDR3 in DNA: TGTGCCAGCAGCCAGTTCGGGGGGGGCCTGCCAACAGAGACCCAGTACTTC. Its translation is CASSQFGGGLPTETQYF.

The rearrangement uses TRBV7-9 and TRBJ1-2; D uncertain. The CDR3 loop spans 14 amino acids. The germline V gene encodes CDR1 SEHNR and CDR2 FQNEAQ (reference sequence). The V gene lost 2 bases and the J gene lost 4 bases, with 11 bases spanning the gap. The CDR3 coding sequence is TGTGCCAGCAGCTTAACGGGGATATCCTATGGCTACACCTTC. Its translation is CASSLTGISYGYTF.

This clone was counted once. V usage is TRBV5-1 and J usage is TRBJ2-2; the match to TRBD1 covers 7 bases. J gave up 0 bases and V 5 bases, and 7 bases lay outside the gene matches. The germline CDR1 and CDR2 sequences are SGHRS and YFSETQ. The CDR3 runs to 16 residues. CDR3 bases: TGCGCCAGCAGTCTACAGGGGATACCGAACACCGGGGAGCTGTTTTTT. Translating gives CASSLQGIPNTGELFF.

J is TRBJ2-3 and V is TRBV13, with D possibly being TRBD2 (5 bases). The CDR3 runs 17 residues. V lost 4 bases, J lost 1 base, and 18 bases lay in between. CDR1 and CDR2 from the germline V gene are PRHDT and FYEKMQ (reference sequence). DNA for the CDR3: TGTGCCAGCAGCTCCCGGGGTGGGTGGGAGCGCACAGATACGCAGTATTTT. This codes for CASSSRGGWERTDTQYF.

This clone has just one count. The rearrangement links TRBV6-5 to TRBJ1-2; D ambiguous. Germline values: CDR1 MNHEY, CDR2 SVGAGI. The CDR3 runs to 13 residues. V was shortened by 5 bases and J by 4 bases, with 11 bases between the two germline ends. The CDR3 nucleotides read TGTGCCAGCAGTCCCCCGGGAGTCTATGGCTACACCTTC. This gives the protein CASSPPGVYGYTF.

The sample holds a few counts of this clone. The chain is built from TRBV2 and TRBJ1-1; D remains ambiguous. V was shortened by 6 bases and J by 0 bases, with 11 bases between the two germline ends. The CDR3 is 14 amino acids. Germline V gene data show CDR1 as SNHLY and CDR2 as FYNNEI. CDR3 loop: CASRDRLLNTEAFF. Written as DNA, the CDR3 is TGTGCCAGCAGGGATAGACTCTTGAACACTGAAGCTTTCTTT.

This sequence joins TRBV4-2 and TRBJ1-4, with D hard to call. The CDR3 extends over 14 amino acids. Per germline, CDR1 LGHNA and CDR2 YNFKEQ. V was shortened by 7 bases and J by 8 bases, with 17 bases between the two germline ends. In DNA, the CDR3 is TGTGCCAGCACTTTACGCCTAGGTCAGGAAAAACTGTTTTTT. This sequence encodes CASTLRLGQEKLFF.

This rearrangement joins TRBV19 to TRBJ1-4; a possible D gene is TRBD1 (6 bases). CDR1 and CDR2 (germline): LNHDA, SQIVND (reference sequence). The CDR3 sequence is 15 residues long. V dropped 5 bases and J dropped 8 bases, with 18 bases sitting between them. The CDR3 DNA sequence: TGTGCCAGTAGTGCCAACGGAGCAAGGGGGGAAAAACTGTTTTTT. Protein product: CASSANGARGEKLFF.

In DNA, the CDR3 is TGTGCCAGCAGCTTCAGCGGGAGCTCCTACAATGAGCAGTTCTTC. Translation: CASSFSGSSYNEQFF. The rearrangement links TRBV3-1 (or the pseudogene TRBV3-2) to TRBJ2-1, with 8 positions matching TRBD2. V lost 5 bases to trimming and J lost 0 bases; unmatched junction nucleotides: 3. Germline lookup yields CDR1 LGHDT and CDR2 YNNKEL (reference sequence). CDR3 length: 15 residues.

The CDR3 is CASSPGQVGGYTF. CDR3 nucleotides: TGTGCCAGCTCACCAGGACAGGTGGGTGGCTACACCTTC. The V and J genes are TRBV18 and TRBJ1-2; 7 positions agree with TRBD1. Germline V gene lookup returns CDR1 KGHSH and CDR2 LQKENI. The CDR3 totals 13 residues. The ends lost 2 bases at V and 7 bases at J; junction bases unmatched: 4.

The genes are TRBV6-5 and TRBJ2-3, with 7 bases identical to TRBD1. The germline gives CDR1 MNHEY, CDR2 SVGAGI. There are 12 residues in the CDR3. With 6 bases clipped from V and 9 bases from J, the junction kept 6 bases outside the gene matches. CDR3 sequence (DNA): TGTGCCAGCAGCGGAACAGGGGAGACGCAGTATTTT. It codes for CASSGTGETQYF.

The chain carries TRBV6-5 and TRBJ2-7, with 8 positions matching TRBD1. Germline CDR1 and CDR2: MNHEY and SVGAGI. The CDR3 is made up of 14 amino acids. Trimming removed 5 bases from V and 5 bases from J; junction bases left unmatched: 8. CDR3 sequence: CASSRDRGLNEQYF. Here the CDR3 DNA reads TGTGCCAGCAGTCGCGACAGGGGCCTCAACGAGCAGTACTTC.

The V call is TRBV5-1, the J call TRBJ1-6, with TRBD1 identical over 7 bases. The CDR3 has 16 amino acids. In germline, CDR1 is SGHRS, CDR2 YFSETQ. V dropped 4 bases and J dropped 6; count of bases not matched to a gene: 10. CDR3 DNA: TGCGCCAGCAGCCGGGCGACAGGGATCTCTAATTCACCCCTCCACTTT. This encodes CASSRATGISNSPLHF.

The chain uses TRBV2 and TRBJ1-5; D may be TRBD1 (6 bases). CDR1 and CDR2 from the germline V gene are SNHLY and FYNNEI. Trimming took off 6 bases at V and 4 bases at J, with 13 bases between the two ends. The CDR3 totals 14 residues. This CDR3 is CASSREGGNQPQHF. For the CDR3, the DNA is TGTGCCAGCAGCAGGGAGGGGGGGAATCAGCCCCAGCATTTT.

The V call is TRBV5-1, the J call TRBJ2-1; TRBD1 is a possible D gene (6 bases). CDR1 is SGHRS, CDR2 YFSETQ, per germline. V gave up 5 bases and J gave up 7 bases, with 10 bases separating them. The CDR3 length is 12 residues. The CDR3 here is CASSTGINEQFF. The CDR3, as DNA: TGCGCCAGCAGTACAGGGATAAATGAGCAGTTCTTC.

J is TRBJ2-3 and V is TRBV13; 14 bases are a match to TRBD2. V was clipped by 5 bases and J by 0 bases; unmatched bases: 10. The V gene's germline CDR1 is PRHDT and CDR2 FYEKMQ (reference sequence). This CDR3 comprises 19 residues. CDR3 DNA sequence: TGTGCCAGCAGCCCTACCGGGACTAGCGGGGGCGGGAGCACAGATACGCAGTATTTT. Amino acid sequence: CASSPTGTSGGGSTDTQYF.

On this clone itself: Additional DNA sequences in this sample encode the identical CDR3. This chain joins TRBV3-1 (or the pseudogene TRBV3-2) and TRBJ2-2, with D unclear. The germline V and J ends were trimmed by 2 bases and 3 bases, with 4 bases remaining between them. This CDR3 contains 13 residues. CDR1 LGHDT and CDR2 YNNKEL come from the germline V gene (reference sequence). The CDR3 spells CASSQRDTGELFF. CDR3 nucleotides: TGTGCCAGCAGCCAACGGGACACCGGGGAGCTGTTTTTT.